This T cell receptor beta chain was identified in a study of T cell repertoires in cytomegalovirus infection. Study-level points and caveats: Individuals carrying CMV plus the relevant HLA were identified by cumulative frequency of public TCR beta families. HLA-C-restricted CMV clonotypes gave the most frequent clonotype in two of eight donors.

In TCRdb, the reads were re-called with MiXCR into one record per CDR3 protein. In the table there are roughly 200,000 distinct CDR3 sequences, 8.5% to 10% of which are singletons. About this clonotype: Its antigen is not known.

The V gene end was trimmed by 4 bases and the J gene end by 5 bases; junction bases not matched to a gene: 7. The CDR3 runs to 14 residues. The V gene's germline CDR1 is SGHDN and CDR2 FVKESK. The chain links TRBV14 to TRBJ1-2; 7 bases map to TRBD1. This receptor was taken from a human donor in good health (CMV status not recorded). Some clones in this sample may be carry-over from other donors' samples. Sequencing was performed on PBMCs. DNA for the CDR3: TGTGCCAGCAGCCCGATCGGACAGGAGTATGGCTACACCTTC. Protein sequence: CASSPIGQEYGYTF.